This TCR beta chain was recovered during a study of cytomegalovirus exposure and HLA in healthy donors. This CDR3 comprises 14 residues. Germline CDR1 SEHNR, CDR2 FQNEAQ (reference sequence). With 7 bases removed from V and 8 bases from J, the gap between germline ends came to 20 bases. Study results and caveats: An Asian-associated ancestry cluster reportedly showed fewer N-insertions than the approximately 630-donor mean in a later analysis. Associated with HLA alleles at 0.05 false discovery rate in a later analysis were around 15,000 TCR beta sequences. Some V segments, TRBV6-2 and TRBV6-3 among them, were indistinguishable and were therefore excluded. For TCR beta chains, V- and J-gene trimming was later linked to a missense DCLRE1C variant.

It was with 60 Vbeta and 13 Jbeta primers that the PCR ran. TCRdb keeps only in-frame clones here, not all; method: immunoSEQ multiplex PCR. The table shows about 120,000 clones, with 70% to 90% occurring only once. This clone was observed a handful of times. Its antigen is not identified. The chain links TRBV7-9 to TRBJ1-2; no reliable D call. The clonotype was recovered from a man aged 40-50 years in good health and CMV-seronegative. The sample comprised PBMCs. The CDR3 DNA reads TGTGCCAGCAACCTTCCCTTGGCGGGCGGCGGCTACACCTTC. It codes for CASNLPLAGGGYTF.